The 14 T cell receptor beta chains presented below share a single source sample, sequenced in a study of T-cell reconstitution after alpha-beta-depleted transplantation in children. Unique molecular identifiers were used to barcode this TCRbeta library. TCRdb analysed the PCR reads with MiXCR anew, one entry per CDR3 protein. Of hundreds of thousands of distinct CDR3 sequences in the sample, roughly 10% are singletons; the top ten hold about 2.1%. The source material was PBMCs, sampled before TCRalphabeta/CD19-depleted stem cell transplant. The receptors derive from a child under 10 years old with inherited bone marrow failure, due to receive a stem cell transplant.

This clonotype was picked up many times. CDR3 DNA: TGCGCCAGCAGCTTGTTGGAGAGGGCGGACACTGAAGCTTTCTTT. Amino acids: CASSLLERADTEAFF. The chain recombines TRBV5-1 with TRBJ1-1; D is unresolved. Per the germline V gene, CDR1 is SGHRS and CDR2 is YFSETQ. This CDR3 is built from 15 residues. Trimming stripped 1 base from V and 3 bases from J, with 13 bases between.

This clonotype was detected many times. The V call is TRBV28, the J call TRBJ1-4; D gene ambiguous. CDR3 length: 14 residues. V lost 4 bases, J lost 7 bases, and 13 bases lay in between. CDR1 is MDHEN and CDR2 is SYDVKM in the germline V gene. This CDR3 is CASSSPPRLEKLFF. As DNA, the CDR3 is TGTGCCAGCAGTTCCCCCCCCCGGCTTGAAAAACTGTTTTTT.

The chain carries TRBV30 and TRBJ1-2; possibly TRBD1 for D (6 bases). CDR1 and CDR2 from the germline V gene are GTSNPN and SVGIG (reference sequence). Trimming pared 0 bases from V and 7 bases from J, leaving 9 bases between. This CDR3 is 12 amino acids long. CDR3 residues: CAWSVHRAGYTF. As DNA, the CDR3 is TGTGCCTGGAGTGTACACAGGGCTGGCTACACCTTC.

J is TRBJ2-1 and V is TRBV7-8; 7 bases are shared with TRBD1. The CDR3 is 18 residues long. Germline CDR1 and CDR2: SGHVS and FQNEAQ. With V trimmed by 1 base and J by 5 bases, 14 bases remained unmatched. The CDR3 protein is CASSLGRKGAIENNEQFF. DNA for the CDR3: TGTGCCAGCAGCTTAGGACGGAAGGGGGCCATAGAGAACAATGAGCAGTTCTTC.

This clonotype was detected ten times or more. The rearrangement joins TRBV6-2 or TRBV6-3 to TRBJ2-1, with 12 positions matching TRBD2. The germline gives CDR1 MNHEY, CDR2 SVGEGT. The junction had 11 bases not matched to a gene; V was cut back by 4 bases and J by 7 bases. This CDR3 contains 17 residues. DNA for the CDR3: TGTGCCAGCAGTTCACCTAGCGGGAGGGCCGTTCTGAATGAGCAGTTCTTC. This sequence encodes CASSSPSGRAVLNEQFF.

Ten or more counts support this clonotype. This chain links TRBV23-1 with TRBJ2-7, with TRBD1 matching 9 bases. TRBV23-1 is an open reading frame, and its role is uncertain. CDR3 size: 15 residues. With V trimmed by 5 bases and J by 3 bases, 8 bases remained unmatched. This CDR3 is CASSSDRGLFYEQYF. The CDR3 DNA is TGCGCCAGCAGTTCCGACAGGGGGTTGTTCTACGAGCAGTACTTC.

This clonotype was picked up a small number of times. CDR3 amino acids: CARIRGSRDNEQFF. DNA of the CDR3: TGTGCCCGCATTCGAGGGAGCCGGGACAATGAGCAGTTCTTC. The rearrangement uses TRBV7-9 and TRBJ2-1; D is possibly TRBD2 (5 bases). CDR3 length: 14 amino acids. In germline, CDR1 is SEHNR, CDR2 FQNEAQ (reference sequence). V lost 11 bases and J 5 bases, leaving 19 bases between the germline ends.

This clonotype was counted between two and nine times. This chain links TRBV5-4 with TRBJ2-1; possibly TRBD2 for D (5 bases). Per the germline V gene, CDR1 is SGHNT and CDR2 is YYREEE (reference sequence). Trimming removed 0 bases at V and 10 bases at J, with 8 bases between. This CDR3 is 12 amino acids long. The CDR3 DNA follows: TGTGCCAGCAGCTTGGATAGCGTAGAGCAGTTCTTC. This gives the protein CASSLDSVEQFF.

The CDR3 DNA sequence: TGTGCCAGCAGTTTTAGACTAGATAATACCTACGAGCAGTACTTC. It encodes CASSFRLDNTYEQYF. The chain has TRBV12-3 or TRBV12-4 and TRBJ2-7, with D possibly TRBD2 on 6 matching bases. The CDR3 has 15 amino acids. The V and J ends lost 3 bases and 2 bases respectively, with 14 bases between them.

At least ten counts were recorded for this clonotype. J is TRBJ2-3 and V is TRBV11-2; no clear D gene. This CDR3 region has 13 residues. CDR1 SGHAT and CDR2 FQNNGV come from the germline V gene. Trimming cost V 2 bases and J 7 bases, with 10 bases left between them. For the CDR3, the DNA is TGTGCCAGCAGCTTACCGTGGGGAAATACGCAGTATTTT. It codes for CASSLPWGNTQYF.

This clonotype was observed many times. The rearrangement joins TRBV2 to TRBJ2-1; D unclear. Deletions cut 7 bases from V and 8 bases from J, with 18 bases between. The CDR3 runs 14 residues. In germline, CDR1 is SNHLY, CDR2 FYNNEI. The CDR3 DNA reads TGTGCCAGCACGGTGAGACTCGCCAGCGATGAGCAGTTCTTC. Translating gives CASTVRLASDEQFF.

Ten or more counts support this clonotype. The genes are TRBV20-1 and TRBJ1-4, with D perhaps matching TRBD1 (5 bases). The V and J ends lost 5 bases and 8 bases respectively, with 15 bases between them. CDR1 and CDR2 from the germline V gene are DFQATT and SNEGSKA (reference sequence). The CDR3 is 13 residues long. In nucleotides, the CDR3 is TGCAGTGCTCCACAGGAGCCCGACGAAAAACTGTTTTTT. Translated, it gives CSAPQEPDEKLFF.

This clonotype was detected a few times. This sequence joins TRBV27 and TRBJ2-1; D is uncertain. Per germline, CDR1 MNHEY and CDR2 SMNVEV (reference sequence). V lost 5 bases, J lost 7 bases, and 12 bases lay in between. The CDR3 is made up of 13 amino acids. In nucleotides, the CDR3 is TGTGCCAGCAGTCCGAGAGTGGGGAATGAGCAGTTCTTC. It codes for CASSPRVGNEQFF.

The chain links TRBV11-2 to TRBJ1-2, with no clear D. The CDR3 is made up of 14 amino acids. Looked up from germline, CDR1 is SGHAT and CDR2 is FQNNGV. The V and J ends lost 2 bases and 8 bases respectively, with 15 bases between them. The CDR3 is CASSLSGGPRGYTF. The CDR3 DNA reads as TGTGCCAGCAGCTTATCAGGAGGCCCACGGGGCTACACCTTC.